In this sample, the clone carrying this TCR beta chain turned up a few times. The entry originates in a study of early T cells in non-severe SARS-CoV-2 infection. TCRdb reprocessed the 5' RACE reads via MiXCR and lists one record per CDR3 protein. The sample lists about 22,000 distinct CDR3 sequences; 4.7% were seen once. V lost 4 bases and J lost 4, with 15 bases in between. There are 15 residues in the CDR3. Germline V lookup: CDR1 SNHLY, CDR2 FYNNEI. The sequenced sample consisted of whole blood. This clonotype originated in an adult who was a healthcare worker with PCR-confirmed SARS-CoV-2 infection or an uninfected control (not recorded which). The V gene is TRBV2, the J gene TRBJ2-3; possibly TRBD1 for D (6 bases). The CDR3 bases are TGTGCCAGCAGTGTGGGGGCGCAGGGTGCAGATACGCAGTATTTT. Protein: CASSVGAQGADTQYF.